A selection of T cell receptor beta chains follows, all from one sample in a study of identical twins. MiXCR was run by TCRdb on the 5' RACE reads, yielding one entry per CDR3 protein. The sample has roughly 690,000 distinct CDR3 sequences, 5.5% to 7.5% seen once. The sequenced sample consisted of naive T cells sorted from blood. These receptor sequences come from a man aged 18 to 29 in good health. The CDR3 runs from the conserved cysteine through the conserved F or W. The D gene is left open where the match is weak. Expanded clones are given a class, and other clones once, few, many or no size at all.

clone size,V gene,D gene,CDR3 length,J gene,CDR3 protein,CDR3 DNA
many,TRBV6-2/TRBV6-3,.,15,TRBJ2-3,CASSYQGSRADTQYF,TGTGCCAGCAGTTATCAAGGGTCCCGGGCGGATACGCAGTATTTT
many,TRBV6-5,TRBD2,15,TRBJ2-4,CASSNSGTSGNIQYF,TGTGCCAGCAGTAACTCAGGGACTAGCGGAAACATTCAGTACTTC
few,TRBV10-3,.,13,TRBJ1-6,CAITPGLNSPLHF,TGTGCCATCACACCGGGCCTCAATTCACCCCTCCACTTT
many,TRBV12-3/TRBV12-4,.,12,TRBJ2-7,CASSLGPGGQYF,TGTGCCAGCAGTCTCGGACCCGGGGGGCAGTACTTC
many,TRBV29-1,.,13,TRBJ2-1,CSVRATTNNEQFF,TGCAGCGTTCGGGCAACAACTAACAATGAGCAGTTCTTC
many,TRBV10-3,TRBD1,14,TRBJ1-5,CAISVGQANQPQHF,TGTGCCATCAGTGTCGGACAGGCCAATCAGCCCCAGCATTTT
many,TRBV12-3/TRBV12-4,TRBD2,13,TRBJ2-5,CASSHLGGGTQYF,TGTGCCAGCAGTCACCTAGGCGGGGGGACCCAGTACTTC
few,TRBV4-1,.,19,TRBJ2-6,CASSQDRSDSLSGANVLTF,TGCGCCAGCAGCCAAGATCGGTCGGACAGTCTCTCTGGGGCCAACGTCCTGACTTTC
.,TRBV5-5,.,18,TRBJ1-5,CASSSTTDRTSSNQPQHF,TGTGCCAGCAGCTCCACGACTGACAGGACGTCTAGCAATCAGCCCCAGCATTTT
many,TRBV12-3/TRBV12-4,.,11,TRBJ2-2,CASRETGELFF,TGTGCCAGCAGGGAAACCGGGGAGCTGTTTTTT
few,TRBV27,.,15,TRBJ1-1,CASSLSWAGRTEAFF,TGTGCCAGCAGTTTATCATGGGCAGGGAGAACTGAAGCTTTCTTT
.,TRBV29-1,.,14,TRBJ2-5,CSAATGALGETQYF,TGCAGCGCAGCCACCGGGGCCCTGGGCGAGACCCAGTACTTC
few,TRBV11-2,TRBD1,17,TRBJ2-3,CASSLDPGQGLTDTQYF,TGTGCCAGCAGCTTAGATCCGGGACAGGGGCTCACAGATACGCAGTATTTT
many,TRBV5-1,TRBD2,15,TRBJ2-1,CASSPGLANYNEQFF,TGCGCCAGCAGCCCGGGACTAGCTAACTACAATGAGCAGTTCTTC
many,TRBV6-1,.,16,TRBJ2-2,CASSPRVVGNTGELFF,TGTGCCAGCAGTCCTAGGGTAGTCGGGAACACCGGGGAGCTGTTTTTT
few,TRBV7-2,.,14,TRBJ2-1,CASSLRGSLDEQFF,TGTGCCAGCAGCTTAAGGGGGTCCCTGGATGAGCAGTTCTTC
many,TRBV27,.,17,TRBJ2-3,CASSLFIGGGSTDTQYF,TGTGCCAGCAGTTTATTCATAGGAGGCGGTAGCACAGATACGCAGTATTTT
many,TRBV20-1,.,16,TRBJ2-1,CSARDFDRSSYNEQFF,TGCAGTGCTAGAGATTTTGACCGATCTTCCTACAATGAGCAGTTCTTC
many,TRBV28,.,14,TRBJ2-7,CASSPRAATYEQYF,TGTGCCAGCAGCCCACGAGCAGCCACCTACGAGCAGTACTTC
few,TRBV6-2/TRBV6-3,.,15,TRBJ2-7,CASSSPARSSYEQYF,TGTGCCAGCAGTTCACCCGCTCGCAGCTCCTACGAGCAGTACTTC
many,TRBV5-5,.,11,TRBJ2-1,CASLLYREQFF,TGTGCCAGCCTCCTATATCGAGAGCAGTTCTTC
many,TRBV12-3/TRBV12-4,.,12,TRBJ2-7,CASLGLGHEQYF,TGTGCCAGCCTGGGACTTGGCCACGAGCAGTACTTC
few,TRBV29-1,.,12,TRBJ2-1,CSVPGLYNEQFF,TGCAGCGTGCCGGGACTGTACAATGAGCAGTTCTTC
.,TRBV30,.,13,TRBJ1-5,CAWSVAENQPQHF,TGTGCCTGGAGTGTGGCAGAAAATCAGCCCCAGCATTTT
many,TRBV5-1,.,15,TRBJ2-1,CASSLATGLYNEQFF,TGCGCCAGCAGCTTGGCGACAGGACTATACAATGAGCAGTTCTTC
.,TRBV5-1,.,16,TRBJ1-6,CASSPRGDSYNSPLHF,TGCGCCAGCAGCCCTCGGGGAGACAGCTATAATTCACCCCTCCACTTT
few,TRBV6-1,.,14,TRBJ2-7,CASRNLVGSPEQYF,TGTGCCAGCAGGAACTTGGTGGGGAGCCCCGAGCAGTACTTC
many,TRBV24-1,.,16,TRBJ2-6,CATSSLASSGANVLTF,TGTGCCACCAGCTCCCTCGCAAGCTCTGGGGCCAACGTCCTGACTTTC
many,TRBV4-3,.,16,TRBJ1-3,CASSLQVQGFRNTIYF,TGCGCCAGCAGCCTGCAGGTGCAAGGATTCAGGAACACCATATATTTT
.,TRBV12-3/TRBV12-4,.,14,TRBJ1-4,CASGPGGTNEKLFF,TGTGCCAGCGGTCCGGGGGGGACTAATGAAAAACTGTTTTTT
few,TRBV3-1,TRBD2,17,TRBJ2-1,CASSPTQSSGRSVEQFF,TGTGCCAGCAGCCCAACCCAATCTAGCGGGAGGTCCGTTGAGCAGTTCTTC
few,TRBV20-1,.,13,TRBJ1-2,CSAATGRHYGYTF,TGCAGTGCTGCTACCGGGCGCCACTATGGCTACACCTTC
few,TRBV5-5,.,14,TRBJ2-2,CASSWDLTTGELFF,TGTGCCAGCAGCTGGGACCTAACCACCGGGGAGCTGTTTTTT
.,TRBV28,TRBD2,13,TRBJ2-1,CASTGFSGREQFF,TGTGCCAGCACGGGGTTTAGCGGGAGGGAGCAGTTCTTC
.,TRBV3-1,.,14,TRBJ2-1,CASSQAWDDGEQFF,TGTGCCAGCAGCCAAGCGTGGGACGATGGTGAGCAGTTCTTC
few,TRBV10-3,.,13,TRBJ2-1,CAIRASEYNEQFF,TGTGCCATCAGGGCTAGCGAGTACAATGAGCAGTTCTTC
many,TRBV10-3,TRBD2,15,TRBJ2-1,CAIRKREGPYNEQFF,TGTGCCATCAGAAAGCGGGAGGGCCCCTACAATGAGCAGTTCTTC
many,TRBV15,.,11,TRBJ2-2,CATRKTGELFF,TGTGCCACCCGCAAAACCGGGGAGCTGTTTTTT
many,TRBV20-1,.,11,TRBJ1-1,CSVSRNTEAFF,TGCAGTGTAAGCAGGAACACTGAAGCTTTCTTT
.,TRBV6-1,TRBD2,16,TRBJ2-1,CASSEAPGLAGSEQFF,TGTGCCAGCAGTGAAGCTCCGGGACTAGCGGGTAGTGAGCAGTTCTTC
many,TRBV5-1,TRBD1,15,TRBJ2-7,CASTSSAPGGYEQYF,TGCGCCAGCACCTCATCCGCCCCAGGGGGCTACGAGCAGTACTTC